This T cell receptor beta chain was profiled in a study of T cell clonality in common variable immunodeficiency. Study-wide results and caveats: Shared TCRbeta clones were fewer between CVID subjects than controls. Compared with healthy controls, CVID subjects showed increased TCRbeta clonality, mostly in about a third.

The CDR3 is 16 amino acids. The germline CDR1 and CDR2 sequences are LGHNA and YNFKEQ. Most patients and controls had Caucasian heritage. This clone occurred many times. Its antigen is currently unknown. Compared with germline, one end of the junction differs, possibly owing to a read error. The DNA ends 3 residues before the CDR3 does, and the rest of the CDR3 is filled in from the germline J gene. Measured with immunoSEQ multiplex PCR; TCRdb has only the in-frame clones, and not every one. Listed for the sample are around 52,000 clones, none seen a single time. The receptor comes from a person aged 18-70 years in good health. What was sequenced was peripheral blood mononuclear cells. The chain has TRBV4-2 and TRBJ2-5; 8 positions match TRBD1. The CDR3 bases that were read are TGCGCCAGCAGCCAACTTATACAGGGGGTGCGAGAGACC. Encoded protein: CASSQLIQGVRET. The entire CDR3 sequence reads CASSQLIQGVRETQYF.